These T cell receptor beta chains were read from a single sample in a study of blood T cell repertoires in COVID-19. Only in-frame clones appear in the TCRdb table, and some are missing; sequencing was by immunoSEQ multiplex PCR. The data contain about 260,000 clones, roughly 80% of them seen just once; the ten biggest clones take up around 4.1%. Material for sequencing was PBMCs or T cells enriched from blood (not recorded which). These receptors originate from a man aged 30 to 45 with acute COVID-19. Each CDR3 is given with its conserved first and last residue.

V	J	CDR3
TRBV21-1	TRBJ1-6	CASSKRTRTPLHF
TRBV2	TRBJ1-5	CASSESQPQHF
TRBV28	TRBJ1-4	CASSPPDRVREKLFF
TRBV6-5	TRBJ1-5	CASSLDRSKPQHF
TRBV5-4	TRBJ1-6	CASSSTGDPRNSPLHF
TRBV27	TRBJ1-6	CASSPYRGGHSPLHF
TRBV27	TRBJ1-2	CARGSGNF
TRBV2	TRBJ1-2	CASSWTGSNYGYTF
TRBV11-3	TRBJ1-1	CASSSSNRGITEAFF
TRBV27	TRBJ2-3	CASSFGRGAADTQYF
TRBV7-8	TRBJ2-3	CASYRGPVASTDTQYF
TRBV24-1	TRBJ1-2	CATSDSQDREANYGYTF
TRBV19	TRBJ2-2	CASTRRRQGTGELFF
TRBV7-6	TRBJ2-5	CASSRGGTGTETQYF
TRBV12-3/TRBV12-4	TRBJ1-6	CASRPRGNSPLHF
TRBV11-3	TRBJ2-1	CASSLGQKNEQFF
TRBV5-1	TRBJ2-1	CASSLKLAGILNWDNEQFF
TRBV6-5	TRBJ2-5	CASSYSGTKDQETQYF
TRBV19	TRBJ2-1	CASSITGTGGYNEQFF
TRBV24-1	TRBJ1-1	CATSDAQGPDTEAFF
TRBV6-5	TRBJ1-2	CASSYSGTGSGYGYTF
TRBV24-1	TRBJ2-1	CATRETGDYNEQFF
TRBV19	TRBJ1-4	CASSADRGNEKLFF
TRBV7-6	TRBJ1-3	CASSLASGIGSGNTIYF
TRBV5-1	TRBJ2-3	CASSWGTGRVDTQYF
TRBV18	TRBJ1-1	CASSPPGNTEAFF